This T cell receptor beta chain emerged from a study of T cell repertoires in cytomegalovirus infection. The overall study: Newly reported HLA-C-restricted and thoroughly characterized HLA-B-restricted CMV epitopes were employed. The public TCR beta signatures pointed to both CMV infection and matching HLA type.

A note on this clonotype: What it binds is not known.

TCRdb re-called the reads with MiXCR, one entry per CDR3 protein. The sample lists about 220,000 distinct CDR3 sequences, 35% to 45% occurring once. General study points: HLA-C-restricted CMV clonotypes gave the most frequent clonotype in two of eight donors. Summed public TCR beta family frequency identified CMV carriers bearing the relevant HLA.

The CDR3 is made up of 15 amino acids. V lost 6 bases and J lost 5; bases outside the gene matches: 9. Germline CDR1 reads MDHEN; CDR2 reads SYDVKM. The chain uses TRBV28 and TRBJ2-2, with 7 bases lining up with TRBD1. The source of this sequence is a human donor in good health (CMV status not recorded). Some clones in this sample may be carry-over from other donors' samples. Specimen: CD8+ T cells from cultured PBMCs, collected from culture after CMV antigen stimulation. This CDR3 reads CASRYDRVGTGELFF. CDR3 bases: TGTGCCAGCAGGTACGACAGGGTCGGGACCGGGGAGCTGTTTTTT.